One TCR beta chain is described in this entry. This entry comes from a study of blood T cell repertoires in COVID-19. Study summary: From T cells, B-cell-depleted T cells, or PBMCs came the material, which was cDNA or gDNA.

Sequencing was performed with immunoSEQ multiplex PCR; in TCRdb, only in-frame clones are kept and a portion is missing. The profile covers 180,000 or so clones, with around 85% appearing a single time and more than 8% taken by the ten largest. This clonotype was sampled from a woman over 75 with acute or convalescent COVID-19. Sequencing used peripheral blood.

The CDR3 loop is CASSFRQGRDEAFF. Written as DNA, the CDR3 is TGTGCCAGTAGTTTTAGACAGGGGAGGGATGAAGCTTTCTTT. This chain connects TRBV19 to TRBJ1-1; 8 bases are a match to TRBD1. With 5 bases clipped from V and 7 bases from J, the junction kept 9 bases outside the gene matches. This CDR3 spans 14 amino acids. The V gene's germline CDR1 is LNHDA and CDR2 SQIVND (reference sequence).